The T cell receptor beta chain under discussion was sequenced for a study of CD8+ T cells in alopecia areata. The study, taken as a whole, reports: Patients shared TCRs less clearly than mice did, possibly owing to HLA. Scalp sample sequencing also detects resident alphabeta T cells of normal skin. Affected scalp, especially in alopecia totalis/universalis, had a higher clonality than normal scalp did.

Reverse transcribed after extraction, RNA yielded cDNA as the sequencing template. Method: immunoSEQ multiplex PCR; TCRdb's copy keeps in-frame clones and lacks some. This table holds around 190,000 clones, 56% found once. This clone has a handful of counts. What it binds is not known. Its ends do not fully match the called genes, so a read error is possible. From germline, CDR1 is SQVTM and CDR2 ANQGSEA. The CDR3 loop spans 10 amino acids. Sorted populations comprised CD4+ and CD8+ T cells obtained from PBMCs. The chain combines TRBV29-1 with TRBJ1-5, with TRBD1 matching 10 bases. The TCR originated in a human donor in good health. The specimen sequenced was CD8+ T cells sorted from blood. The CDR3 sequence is CSGRWDRGNF. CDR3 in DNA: TGCAGCGGTAGATGGGACAGGGGTAATTTT.